This paragraph covers one T cell receptor (beta chain) sequence. The antigen is undetermined. The CDR3 runs 15 residues. Germline V gene data show CDR1 as LGHNA and CDR2 as YSLEER. The germline V and J ends were trimmed by 4 bases and 3 bases, with 13 bases remaining between them. The data belong to a study of response to subunit inactivated influenza vaccine. General observations from the study: Only a handful of new T cells, the authors suggested, are recruited with each seasonal influenza vaccination.

TCRdb redid the calling of the RT-PCR reads with MiXCR, one entry per CDR3 protein. The sample includes 450,000 to 600,000 distinct CDR3 sequences, less than 8% of them seen just once. The clonotype was recovered from a man aged 50-75 years who received an inactivated influenza vaccine. Here the sequenced sample was PBMCs from blood, taken less than 30 months after vaccination. The chain uses TRBV4-3 and TRBJ1-5, with D possibly TRBD1 on 5 matching bases. The CDR3 here is CASSPEAGVNQPQHF. CDR3 nucleotide sequence: TGCGCCAGCAGCCCCGAAGCGGGGGTCAATCAGCCCCAGCATTTT.